The entry below gives a single TCR beta chain sequence along with its context. As yet, its antigen is unknown. These data belong to a study of CD8 T cells in Susac syndrome. The study, taken as a whole, reports: That the number of individuals in its TCR sequencing and HLA analysis was relatively small was acknowledged by the study.

RNA, at roughly 0.45 to 1 ug, was reverse transcribed with random hexamers. From the immunoSEQ multiplex PCR reads, TCRdb called clonotypes with MiXCR, one entry per CDR3 protein. This table has roughly 150,000 distinct CDR3 sequences, about 92% appearing once. CDR1 and CDR2 from the germline V gene are KGHDR and SFDVKD. Losses at the gene ends were 4 bases for V and 2 bases for J; bases not matched to a gene: 11. This CDR3 region has 17 residues. Healthy donors constituted the control group, matched for age and sex. Sequencing was done on a sample of CD4+ T cells from PBMCs. This receptor was identified in a human donor in good health. The J gene is TRBJ2-3, the V gene TRBV24-1; 7 positions match TRBD1. Here the CDR3 DNA reads TGTGCCACCAGTGACCAAGTCCCGGGACAGCCCACAGATACGCAGTATTTT. This encodes CATSDQVPGQPTDTQYF.